Listed below are T cell receptor beta chains from one sample, sequenced in a study of CD8 T cells in Susac syndrome. TCRdb fed the immunoSEQ multiplex PCR reads into MiXCR, producing one record per CDR3 protein. The sample records more than 100,000 distinct CDR3 sequences, around 86% being singletons. Source material: CD8+ T cells from PBMCs. These receptors all come from a human donor with multiple sclerosis. The CDR3 runs from the conserved cysteine through the conserved F or W. D genes are given only for firm matches. Some rows have no size entry. The others give once, few or many, or a class for an expanded clone.

j_call d_call v_call clone_size cdr3_nt cdr3_aa
TRBJ2-1 - TRBV19 few TGTGCCAGTAGTTCCGGGTTGGGTGAGCAGTTCTTC CASSSGLGEQFF
TRBJ2-1 - TRBV27 few TGTGCCAGCAGTTTATCGGGCCTCAATGAGCAGTTCTTC CASSLSGLNEQFF
TRBJ1-2 TRBD1 TRBV15 once TGTGCCACCAGCAGAGGACAGGGGTCCTATGGCTACACCTTC CATSRGQGSYGYTF
TRBJ2-3 TRBD2 TRBV6-4 - TGTGCCAGCAGCGCTTCTAGCGGGGGTGGGACAGATACGCAGTATTTT CASSASSGGGTDTQYF
TRBJ1-5 TRBD1 TRBV9 - TGTGCCAGCGGACAGGGCCCCAATCAGCCCCAGCATTTT CASGQGPNQPQHF
TRBJ2-1 - TRBV12-3/TRBV12-4 - TGTGCCACCCCAGGGATTTCCTACAATGAGCAGTTCTTC CATPGISYNEQFF
TRBJ2-6 - TRBV7-9 - TGTGCCAGCAGCTCGGGATTCCTGGGCTCGGCTGGGGCCAACGTCCTGACTTTC CASSSGFLGSAGANVLTF
TRBJ1-1 - TRBV3-1 once TGTGCCAGCAGCGTAGACAGGAGCACTGAAGCTTTCTTT CASSVDRSTEAFF
TRBJ2-4 - TRBV2 - TGTGCCAGCAGTATAAGGGCTTTAGCCAAAAACATTCAGTACTTC CASSIRALAKNIQYF
TRBJ1-2 - TRBV11-3 few TGTGCCACCTGGAACGGGGTCGATGGCTACACCTTC CATWNGVDGYTF
TRBJ2-5 - TRBV15 - TGTGCCACCAGGATACAGCCCCGGGGGACCCAGTACTTC CATRIQPRGTQYF
TRBJ2-4 - TRBV19 - TGTGCCAGTAGTATGGGCGGGACAGACATTCAGTACTTC CASSMGGTDIQYF
TRBJ1-2 - TRBV19 - TGTGCCAGTAGTATAGGTGGGGGCAGGATCTATGGCTACACCTTC CASSIGGGRIYGYTF
TRBJ2-7 - TRBV6-6 once TGTGCCAGCAGTCGACTGACCTACGAGCAGTACTTC CASSRLTYEQYF
TRBJ2-7 - TRBV4-1 - TGCGCCAGCAGCCAGACTAACGGGGACGAGCAGTACTTC CASSQTNGDEQYF
TRBJ2-2 - TRBV28 - TGTGCTAGCAGTTTCCAGTTCACCGGGGAGCTGTTTTTT CASSFQFTGELFF
TRBJ2-1 - TRBV7-8 - TGTGCCAGCAGCCCTCGGACAGTTTTCACTGAGCAGTTCTTC CASSPRTVFTEQFF
TRBJ1-4 TRBD1 TRBV12-3/TRBV12-4 - TGTGCCAGCAGCCTTACAGGGGGCGGTGAAAAACTGTTTTTT CASSLTGGGEKLFF
TRBJ2-7 TRBD2 TRBV28 - TGTGCCAGCAGTACTCCCCGGGGAGGGATATACGAGCAGTACTTC CASSTPRGGIYEQYF
TRBJ1-1 - TRBV4-1 - TGCGCCAGCAGCCTTACGACGGGGGCCGACACTGAAGCTTTCTTT CASSLTTGADTEAFF
TRBJ2-7 - TRBV9 - TGTGCCAGCAGCCCCCTTAGCTCCTACGAGCAGTACTTC CASSPLSSYEQYF
TRBJ2-1 - TRBV7-3 - TGTGCCAGCAGCAACATTGGGGGTCTCTACAATGAGCAGTTCTTC CASSNIGGLYNEQFF
TRBJ2-7 - TRBV15 - TGTGCCACCAGCACCCTTCTAGGGGCCTCCAACGAGCAGTACTTC CATSTLLGASNEQYF
TRBJ2-7 - TRBV6-5 few TGTGCCAGCAGTTACTCTAGCTACGAGCAGTACTTC CASSYSSYEQYF
TRBJ2-3 - TRBV18 - TGTGCCAGCTCACTTACGGTAGGGGGCACAGATACGCAGTATTTT CASSLTVGGTDTQYF
TRBJ2-2 - TRBV13 - TGTGCCAGCAGCTCGTCCTTCACCGGGGAGCTGTTTTTT CASSSSFTGELFF
TRBJ1-2 - TRBV4-1 - TGCGCCAGCAGCCAACCCCGCGGGGGGCTGGTCTATGGCTACACCTTC CASSQPRGGLVYGYTF
TRBJ1-5 TRBD1 TRBV16 - TGTGCCAGCAGCCAATCGGCAGGGGGGTATAGTTACGATCAGCGCCAGCATTTT CASSQSAGGYSYDQRQHF
TRBJ2-1 - TRBV3-1 - TGTGCCAGCAGCCAGATCACTAGATCTACCTACAATGAGCAGTTCTTC CASSQITRSTYNEQFF
TRBJ2-1 TRBD2 TRBV4-2 - TGTGCCAGCAGCCAAGTCCTAGCGGGAGACAATGAGCAGTTCTTC CASSQVLAGDNEQFF
TRBJ2-1 TRBD1 TRBV19 - TGTGCCAGTAGTATTGGGACAGGGGGTATGTATGAGCAGTTCTTC CASSIGTGGMYEQFF
TRBJ2-1 - TRBV5-1 - TGCGCCAGCAGCTTGGTTGATGGCCCCAGACCAAACAATGAGCAGTTCTTC CASSLVDGPRPNNEQFF
TRBJ1-2 - TRBV6-1 - TGTGCCAGCAGTGCTCCAAGACAGGTTCGGTATGGCTACACCTTC CASSAPRQVRYGYTF
TRBJ1-6 - TRBV27 - TGTGCCAGCGGCTATGGGGGGAATTCACCCCTCCACTTT CASGYGGNSPLHF
TRBJ1-5 - TRBV7-6 few TGTGCCAGCAGCTTAGGGGAGGGTCAGCCCCAGCATTTT CASSLGEGQPQHF
TRBJ2-6 - TRBV7-9 - TGTGCCAGCAGCTTGGGGATCGGGGGTTCTGGGGCCAACGTCCTGACTTTC CASSLGIGGSGANVLTF
TRBJ1-1 TRBD1 TRBV27 - TGTGCCAGCGGGGGATTCAGGGGGGACACTGAAGCTTTCTTT CASGGFRGDTEAFF
TRBJ1-5 - TRBV27 - TGTGCCAGCAGTTTATCGTTACGGGAGTTGCGGAATCAGCCCCAGCATTTT CASSLSLRELRNQPQHF
TRBJ2-1 TRBD2 TRBV28 - TGTGCCAGCAGTAAATTCAGGCGGGGGGGGAATGAGCAGTTCTTC CASSKFRRGGNEQFF